Shown below are 8 T cell receptor beta chains from a single sample sequenced in a study of blood T cell repertoires in COVID-19. Data came from immunoSEQ multiplex PCR; TCRdb stores just in-frame clones and leaves some out. This table has 200,000 to 250,000 clones, around four fifths appearing once. Sequences were obtained from peripheral blood. The receptors derive from a woman aged 70-85 years with active or convalescent COVID-19.

The CDR3 DNA sequence: TGCGCCAGCAGCTGGGGACTAGCGGGGGGTGGTACAGATACGCAGTATTTT. It yields the protein CASSWGLAGGGTDTQYF. The V gene is TRBV5-1, the J gene TRBJ2-3; 15 nucleotides match TRBD2. The CDR3 is 17 residues long. Per the germline V gene, CDR1 is SGHRS and CDR2 is YFSETQ. Trimming cost V 3 bases and J 3 bases; bases outside gene matches: 5.

The rearrangement uses TRBV28 and TRBJ2-3; TRBD2 matches at 15 bases. CDR3 size: 17 residues. The V segment lost 5 bases and the J segment 6 bases; nucleotides outside the gene matches: 9. Per germline, CDR1 MDHEN and CDR2 SYDVKM. Written as DNA, the CDR3 is TGTGCCAGCAGTACCCTTCGGGGACTAGCGGGAGGCGATACGCAGTATTTT. Translation gives CASSTLRGLAGGDTQYF.

This clone has only a few counts. The V gene is TRBV28, the J gene TRBJ1-1; TRBD1 is a possible D gene (5 bases). This CDR3 is 12 amino acids long. Germline CDR1 and CDR2: MDHEN and SYDVKM. Between the trimmed V and J ends, which lost 5 bases and 12 bases, there was a span of 16 bases. The CDR3 nucleotides are TGTGCCAGCAGTCTTTTGGGGACTTCGTCTTTCTTT. Its protein product is CASSLLGTSSFF. Full variable domain (outside the CDR3, taken from reference TRBV28 and TRBJ1-1): DVKVTQSSRYLVKRTGEKVFLECVQDMDHENMFWYRQDPGLGLRLIYFSYDVKMKEKGDIPEGYSVSREKKERFSLILESASTNQTSMYLCASSLLGTSSFFGQGTRLTVV.

The chain uses TRBV14 and TRBJ1-2, with 9 nucleotides matching TRBD1. The trim removed 5 bases at V and 4 bases at J, leaving 8 bases unmatched. The CDR3 runs 15 residues. The germline CDR1 and CDR2 sequences are SGHDN and FVKESK. Here the CDR3 DNA reads TGTGCCAGCAGCGCATACAGGGGGCTGGGCTATGGCTACACCTTC. Protein sequence: CASSAYRGLGYGYTF.

This chain uses TRBV7-2 with TRBJ2-3; 9 bases are shared with TRBD2. Germline CDR1 reads SGHTA; CDR2 reads FQGNSA. The V segment lost 4 bases and the J segment 13 bases; nucleotides outside the gene matches: 9. This CDR3 comprises 13 residues. For the CDR3, the DNA is TGTGCCAGCAGCTCGTCCCCTAGCGGGGTGAAGTATTTT. Translating it yields CASSSSPSGVKYF.

The table lists this clone with a count of one. J is TRBJ1-2 and V is TRBV5-1; a weak D match, TRBD1 (5 bases). The V gene lost 0 bases and the J gene lost 2 bases, with 11 bases spanning the gap. The CDR3 runs to 15 residues. Looked up from germline, CDR1 is SGHRS and CDR2 is YFSETQ. Here the CDR3 reads CASSLATGANYGYTF. The CDR3 bases are TGCGCCAGCAGCTTGGCCACAGGAGCCAACTATGGCTACACCTTC.

The V gene is TRBV5-1, the J gene TRBJ2-7; D is perhaps TRBD1 (5 bases). The length of the CDR3 is 14 residues. V shed 4 bases and J shed 4 bases, with 15 bases lying between them. CDR1 and CDR2 from the germline V gene are SGHRS and YFSETQ. The CDR3 coding sequence is TGCGCCAGCAGCCCCCCAGGGTTTTGGTACGAGCAGTACTTC. It yields the protein CASSPPGFWYEQYF.

Written as DNA, the CDR3 is TGTGCCAGCAGTGACTCTTTCACCAGCGCTGAAGCTTTCTTT. The encoded protein is CASSDSFTSAEAFF. The rearrangement joins TRBV6-4 to TRBJ1-1, with unresolved D. Germline assignment: CDR1 MRHNA and CDR2 SNTAGT. Trimming left V 0 bases short and J 6 bases short, with 11 bases between. The CDR3 covers 14 residues.